A selection of T cell receptor beta chains follows, all from one sample in a study of T cell responses to AZD1222 COVID-19 vaccine. Libraries were prepared by immunoSEQ multiplex PCR; TCRdb keeps only in-frame clonotypes and omits some of them. The data contain over 100,000 clones, 65% to 90% of them singletons. The material was peripheral blood, obtained 28 days after the second dose of the MenACWY control vaccine. The origin of the receptors is an adult who received the MenACWY meningococcal vaccine as a control. Each CDR3 is given with its conserved first and last residue. A D gene is named only where the DNA matches it firmly. Not every row has a clone size; where given, it reads once, few, many or a size class.

cdr3_aa,cdr3_nt,j_call,v_call,d_call,clone_size
CASSPGEGEKLFF,TGTGCCAGCTCACCAGGAGAAGGGGAAAAACTGTTTTTT,TRBJ1-4,TRBV18,.,.
CASSRGLAGDQNTGELFF,TGTGCCAGCAGCCGCGGGCTAGCGGGGGATCAAAACACCGGGGAGCTGTTTTTT,TRBJ2-2,TRBV4-2,TRBD2,.
CASSLEADPGYTF,TGTGCCAGCAGCTTAGAGGCAGACCCTGGCTACACCTTC,TRBJ1-2,TRBV7-2,.,.
CASSFDRTNEKLFF,TGTGCCAGCAGTTTCGACAGGACTAATGAAAAACTGTTTTTT,TRBJ1-4,TRBV27,.,.
CASSYVGGGEQYF,TGTGCCAGCAGTTACGTCGGTGGCGGCGAGCAGTACTTC,TRBJ2-7,TRBV6-5,.,.
CASRDWTGRLITEAFF,TGTGCCAGCAGGGACTGGACAGGGAGATTGATCACTGAAGCTTTCTTT,TRBJ1-1,TRBV28,TRBD1,.
CASSRQDINTGELFF,TGCGCCAGCAGCCGACAGGATATCAACACCGGGGAGCTGTTTTTT,TRBJ2-2,TRBV5-1,.,few
CASSLTGASSGNTIYF,TGTGCCAGCAGCTTGACAGGGGCCAGCTCTGGAAACACCATATATTTT,TRBJ1-3,TRBV7-9,TRBD1,.
CASSTGSRIQYF,TGTGCCAGCAGTACAGGCAGTCGCATTCAGTACTTC,TRBJ2-4,TRBV7-2,.,.
CASSQTRTGGRTEAFF,TGTGCCAGCAGCCAAACGAGGACAGGGGGCCGGACTGAAGCTTTCTTT,TRBJ1-1,TRBV11-2,TRBD1,.
CASRRTPGRRYGYTF,TGTGCCAGTAGGAGGACGCCGGGACGCCGCTATGGCTACACCTTC,TRBJ1-2,TRBV19,.,few
CASSANIEQFF,TGTGCCAGCAGTGCGAATATTGAGCAGTTCTTC,TRBJ2-1,TRBV12-3/TRBV12-4,.,.
CASSQGADPRRNTEAFF,TGCGCCAGCAGCCAAGGCGCGGACCCCCGAAGGAACACTGAAGCTTTCTTT,TRBJ1-1,TRBV4-1,.,.
CATLRDRGGNQPQHF,TGCGCCACCCTAAGGGACAGGGGGGGCAATCAGCCCCAGCATTTT,TRBJ1-5,TRBV10-2,TRBD1,.
CASSQDLEQGIRNTEAFF,TGTGCCAGCAGCCAAGATCTAGAACAGGGGATCAGAAACACTGAAGCTTTCTTT,TRBJ1-1,TRBV3-1/TRBV3-2,TRBD1,.
CASSIPPQGTPRGQPQHF,TGTGCCAGTAGTATTCCCCCTCAGGGAACCCCTCGGGGTCAGCCCCAGCATTTT,TRBJ1-5,TRBV19,.,.
CASSLEVGGWYNEQFF,TGCGCCAGCAGCTTGGAAGTAGGGGGCTGGTACAATGAGCAGTTCTTC,TRBJ2-1,TRBV5-1,TRBD1,.
CASSVDSSGYGYTF,TGTGCCAGCAGCGTAGACAGTTCCGGCTATGGCTACACCTTC,TRBJ1-2,TRBV9,.,once
CASSEGGYSNQPQHF,TGTGCCAGCAGTGAAGGGGGTTATAGCAATCAGCCCCAGCATTTT,TRBJ1-5,TRBV2,.,.
CASSLGGQGYGYTF,TGTGCCAGCAGTTTAGGGGGACAGGGGTACGGCTACACCTTC,TRBJ1-2,TRBV28,TRBD1,few
CASMKGALRETQYF,TGCGCCAGCATGAAGGGGGCCCTGAGGGAGACCCAGTACTTC,TRBJ2-5,TRBV5-1,TRBD1,.
CASSSRGTRDEQYF,TGTGCCAGCAGCTCCAGAGGGACTCGGGACGAGCAGTACTTC,TRBJ2-7,TRBV7-9,.,.
CASSHNTGTGNTIYF,TGTGCCAGCAGCCACAATACAGGAACTGGAAACACCATATATTTT,TRBJ1-3,TRBV3-1/TRBV3-2,.,.
CASSFAGAGNTIYF,TGTGCCAGCAGTTTTGCAGGGGCTGGAAACACCATATATTTT,TRBJ1-3,TRBV7-9,.,once
CASSPALSGNTIYF,TGTGCCAGCAGTCCAGCCCTCTCTGGAAACACCATATATTTT,TRBJ1-3,TRBV11-3,.,.
CASSTGDFYEQYF,TGTGCCAGCAGCACCGGGGATTTCTACGAGCAGTACTTC,TRBJ2-7,TRBV11-3,.,few
CASSLSGTGGNTEAFF,TGTGCCAGCAGCTTGTCCGGGACAGGGGGCAACACTGAAGCTTTCTTT,TRBJ1-1,TRBV7-9,TRBD1,.
CASSAFRDRTLANYGYTF,TGTGCCAGCAGTGCTTTCCGGGACAGGACCCTGGCTAACTATGGCTACACCTTC,TRBJ1-2,TRBV27,TRBD1,.
CASSQGPRQGGSYGYTF,TGCGCCAGCAGCCAAGGACCTAGACAGGGTGGCTCCTATGGCTACACCTTC,TRBJ1-2,TRBV4-1,TRBD1,.
CASSYSGEGNTIYF,TGTGCCAGCAGTTACTCAGGGGAGGGAAACACCATATATTTT,TRBJ1-3,TRBV6-5,.,.
CASSLEVPGSLNTIYF,TGTGCCAGCAGCTTAGAAGTCCCAGGGAGCTTAAACACCATATATTTT,TRBJ1-3,TRBV7-6,.,.
CASSYTSGRSHEQYF,TGTGCCAGCAGTTACACAAGCGGGAGATCCCACGAGCAGTACTTC,TRBJ2-7,TRBV6-5,TRBD2,.
CASSLVDRGTGELFF,TGTGCCAGCAGCTTGGTGGACAGGGGCACCGGGGAGCTGTTTTTT,TRBJ2-2,TRBV5-6,TRBD1,.
CASSQGRGRNTIYF,TGCGCCAGCAGCCAAGGACGGGGACGAAACACCATATATTTT,TRBJ1-3,TRBV4-1,.,.
CAWLPRLGGGHTEAFF,TGTGCCTGGCTGCCCCGACTGGGGGGGGGCCACACTGAAGCTTTCTTT,TRBJ1-1,TRBV30,.,.
CASSIYRYTGELFF,TGTGCCAGTAGTATCTACCGATACACCGGGGAGCTGTTTTTT,TRBJ2-2,TRBV19,.,.
CASSWRGLEQTQYF,TGTGCCAGCAGCTGGCGGGGTCTAGAGCAGACCCAGTACTTC,TRBJ2-5,TRBV5-4,.,once
CASSLRLAGVRGFF,TGTGCCAGCAGCTTACGGCTAGCGGGGGTGCGTGGGTTCTTC,TRBJ2-1,TRBV7-2,TRBD2,.
CASSDRPGNNEQFF,TGTGCCAGCAGCGATCGTCCCGGGAACAATGAGCAGTTCTTC,TRBJ2-1,TRBV9,.,.
CASSDTGSNQPQHF,TGTGCCAGCAGTGACACAGGATCTAATCAGCCCCAGCATTTT,TRBJ1-5,TRBV2,.,.
CSASSVLQAFF,TGCAGTGCTAGTTCGGTGCTCCAAGCTTTCTTT,TRBJ1-1,TRBV20-1,.,.
CASSLRQIYQPQHF,TGTGCCAGCAGTTTAAGACAGATATATCAGCCCCAGCATTTT,TRBJ1-5,TRBV27,.,.
CASSRTSASEQYF,TGTGCCAGCAGCCGGACTAGCGCATCCGAGCAGTACTTC,TRBJ2-7,TRBV3-1/TRBV3-2,TRBD2,.
CASSLAAGSGLANEKLFF,TGTGCCAGCAGCTTAGCGGCAGGGAGCGGATTAGCTAATGAAAAACTGTTTTTT,TRBJ1-4,TRBV7-9,.,.
CASSPLARGQNSPLHF,TGCGCCAGCAGCCCGCTCGCCAGGGGCCAAAATTCACCCCTCCACTTT,TRBJ1-6,TRBV4-1,.,once
CASSLGAGAGELFF,TGTGCCAGCAGCTTAGGGGCAGGTGCCGGGGAGCTGTTTTTT,TRBJ2-2,TRBV11-3,.,.
CASSLGGGANYGYTF,TGTGCCAGCAGCCTGGGTGGGGGGGCTAACTATGGCTACACCTTC,TRBJ1-2,TRBV3-1/TRBV3-2,.,.
CASSPRQSVGELFF,TGCGCCAGCAGCCCGCGACAGTCGGTCGGGGAGCTGTTTTTT,TRBJ2-2,TRBV5-1,.,few
CSASRGSGRGGYEQYF,TGCAGTGCTAGTCGGGGTAGCGGGAGGGGAGGCTACGAGCAGTACTTC,TRBJ2-7,TRBV20-1,TRBD2,.
CCVPRLRGLETQYF,TGCTGCGTTCCGCGACTCCGTGGGTTAGAGACCCAGTACTTC,TRBJ2-5,TRBV29-1,.,.
CASSVTWGGQETQYF,TGTGCCAGCAGTGTTACATGGGGGGGGCAAGAGACCCAGTACTTC,TRBJ2-5,TRBV2,TRBD2,.